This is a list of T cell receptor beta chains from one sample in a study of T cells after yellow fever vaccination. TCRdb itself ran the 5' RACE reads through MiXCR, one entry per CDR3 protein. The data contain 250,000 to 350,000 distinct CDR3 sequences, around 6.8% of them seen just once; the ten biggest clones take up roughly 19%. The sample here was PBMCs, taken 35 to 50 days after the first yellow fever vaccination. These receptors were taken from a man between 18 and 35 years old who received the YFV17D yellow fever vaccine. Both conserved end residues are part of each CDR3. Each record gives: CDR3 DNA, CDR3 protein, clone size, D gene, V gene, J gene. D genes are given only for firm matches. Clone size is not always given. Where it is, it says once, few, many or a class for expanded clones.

TGCGCCAGCAGCTTGGTTCGGCGGAGCGGGGGGTTGGACAATGAGCAGTTCTTC	CASSLVRRSGGLDNEQFF	many	TRBD2	TRBV5-1	TRBJ2-1
TGCAGTGGAGGGGTTGAGTTCCACGAGCAGTACTTC	CSGGVEFHEQYF	NA	NA	TRBV20-1	TRBJ2-7
TGTGCCAGCAGTTTCGGGACGAACAGGGGCTACACCTTC	CASSFGTNRGYTF	NA	NA	TRBV27	TRBJ1-2
TGTGCCAGCAGCCGATGGCAGGGGCTGGAGACCCAGTACTTC	CASSRWQGLETQYF	few	NA	TRBV3-1	TRBJ2-5
TGCGCCAGCAGCCAACTCAATTCCAAAAACATTCAGTACTTC	CASSQLNSKNIQYF	few	NA	TRBV4-3	TRBJ2-4
TGTGCCAGCAGCTCCATCGGGGGGGGGGCAGATACGCAGTATTTT	CASSSIGGGADTQYF	NA	TRBD2	TRBV7-3	TRBJ2-3
TGCAGCGTCACTAACACGGCCTCCTACGAGCAGTACTTC	CSVTNTASYEQYF	NA	NA	TRBV29-1	TRBJ2-7
TGTGCCAGCAGCGTTCAACCAGGGGGCCTCTACGAGCAGTACTTC	CASSVQPGGLYEQYF	few	TRBD1	TRBV7-3	TRBJ2-7
TGTGCCAGCAGGCGGACCAGCACAGATACGCAGTATTTT	CASRRTSTDTQYF	NA	NA	TRBV6-1	TRBJ2-3
TGTGCCAGCAGTCCATCGGTGGGGGGGAGCCACGAGCAGTACTTC	CASSPSVGGSHEQYF	many	TRBD2	TRBV12-3/TRBV12-4	TRBJ2-7
TGTGCCAGCAGCTTACCTATGGGACAGGGGTCCCCAGATACGCAGTATTTT	CASSLPMGQGSPDTQYF	few	TRBD1	TRBV7-2	TRBJ2-3
TGTGCCAGCAGCCAAAGGGCGGGTCTTTCCTCCTACGAGCAGTACTTC	CASSQRAGLSSYEQYF	NA	NA	TRBV3-1	TRBJ2-7
TGTGCCAGCAGCCAAGGGGTGACAGGGGACTATGGCTACACCTTC	CASSQGVTGDYGYTF	NA	TRBD1	TRBV3-1	TRBJ1-2
TGCGCCAGCAGCTTGGGTGGGGGCCGCTCCTACGAGCAGTACTTC	CASSLGGGRSYEQYF	NA	NA	TRBV5-1	TRBJ2-7
TGTGCCAGCAGTGCTGGGACAGGGCCCTACGAGCAGTACTTC	CASSAGTGPYEQYF	few	TRBD1	TRBV2	TRBJ2-7
TGTGCCAGTACGGGCGTGGAGGATTTCGAGACCCAGTACTTC	CASTGVEDFETQYF	few	NA	TRBV19	TRBJ2-5
TGTGCCAGCAGTCGGGCTGGGCGGGGCCCACGAGATACGCAGTATTTT	CASSRAGRGPRDTQYF	few	NA	TRBV28	TRBJ2-3
TGCAGCGTTGAAGACCCGACTAGCGGGGGTCCTCCGTGGGGGACCCAGTACTTC	CSVEDPTSGGPPWGTQYF	many	TRBD2	TRBV29-1	TRBJ2-5
TGCGCCAGCAGTTCACCGGGACAGGTCGCTTTCTTT	CASSSPGQVAFF	few	TRBD1	TRBV5-1	TRBJ1-1
TGTGCCAGCAGCTTATCGGGGGTAGGAACCGGGGAGCTGTTTTTT	CASSLSGVGTGELFF	NA	NA	TRBV7-7	TRBJ2-2
TGTGCCATCAGTGACGCCCTAGCGGGGAGCACAGATACGCAGTATTTT	CAISDALAGSTDTQYF	many	TRBD2	TRBV10-3	TRBJ2-3
TGTGCCAGCAGCCAAATACGAGGAGCCCAAGAGACCCAGTACTTC	CASSQIRGAQETQYF	NA	NA	TRBV14	TRBJ2-5
TGCGCCAGCAGCTTGGTGGGGCCAGCAGACTCTGGAAACACCATATATTTT	CASSLVGPADSGNTIYF	many	NA	TRBV5-1	TRBJ1-3
TGTGCCACCCGTCAGGGACACAAGAACACTGAAGCTTTCTTT	CATRQGHKNTEAFF	few	NA	TRBV12-3/TRBV12-4	TRBJ1-1
TGTGCCAGCTCACCACCAATGGAGTCGGGGGAGGCAGATACGCAGTATTTT	CASSPPMESGEADTQYF	many	NA	TRBV18	TRBJ2-3
TGTGCCAGCAGGTCGTCATGGGACCGAGCCAATGGCTACACCTTC	CASRSSWDRANGYTF	NA	NA	TRBV11-2	TRBJ1-2
TGTGCCAGCAGCTTAGATGGTCAGCCCCAGCATTTT	CASSLDGQPQHF	many	NA	TRBV7-9	TRBJ1-5
TGCGCCAGCAGCTTGGCCGTAGCAGAAGCGAACACTGAAGCTTTCTTT	CASSLAVAEANTEAFF	NA	NA	TRBV5-1	TRBJ1-1
TGTGCCAGCAGCCCCACTGGGGGGGGGCTGGGCAATCAGCCCCAGCATTTT	CASSPTGGGLGNQPQHF	many	NA	TRBV7-8	TRBJ1-5
TGTGCCAGCAGCTTAATGACCTCTGGAAACACCATATATTTT	CASSLMTSGNTIYF	NA	NA	TRBV11-2	TRBJ1-3
TGTGCCAGCAGCTTGACAGGGGTTGTGGCAGATACGCAGTATTTT	CASSLTGVVADTQYF	NA	TRBD1	TRBV5-5	TRBJ2-3
TGTGCCAGCAGTTTATTTGGGGGTTTCGGAAACACCATATATTTT	CASSLFGGFGNTIYF	NA	NA	TRBV12-3/TRBV12-4	TRBJ1-3
TGTGCCAGCTCACCCTCCGGGACCGTCTCTGGAAACACCATATATTTT	CASSPSGTVSGNTIYF	NA	NA	TRBV18	TRBJ1-3
TGCGCCAGCAGCTTCGGATTCGGCAACACTGAAGCTTTCTTT	CASSFGFGNTEAFF	NA	NA	TRBV5-1	TRBJ1-1
TGTGCCAGCTCCTACGAGGGGGCTCCAAGTGGCTACACCTTC	CASSYEGAPSGYTF	many	TRBD1	TRBV12-3/TRBV12-4	TRBJ1-2
TGTGCCATCAGAGGGACAGGGCCTGAAGCTTTCTTT	CAIRGTGPEAFF	NA	TRBD1	TRBV10-3	TRBJ1-1
TGTGCCTGGAGCCCCGCGGCGCGATTCCACACCTTC	CAWSPAARFHTF	NA	NA	TRBV30	TRBJ1-2
TGTGCCAGCAGGGCAGGGGCTCCTCCTTACAATGAGCAGTTCTTC	CASRAGAPPYNEQFF	few	NA	TRBV27	TRBJ2-1
TGTGCCAGCAACTCCCGTGCCGATACGCAGTATTTT	CASNSRADTQYF	few	NA	TRBV7-2	TRBJ2-3
TGTGCCAGCAGTTTCCCCTCACCCGGGGAGCTGTTTTTT	CASSFPSPGELFF	few	NA	TRBV6-2/TRBV6-3	TRBJ2-2
TGTGCCAGCTCGCCCCCGGGACTAGCGGCCTACGAGCAGTACTTC	CASSPPGLAAYEQYF	many	TRBD2	TRBV18	TRBJ2-7
TGTGCCAGTAGCCGACAGGGACCCACAGATACGCAGTATTTT	CASSRQGPTDTQYF	NA	TRBD1	TRBV19	TRBJ2-3
TGTGCCAGCAGCTTAGCGCGTCCTCATGAGCAGTTCTTC	CASSLARPHEQFF	NA	NA	TRBV7-2	TRBJ2-1
TGTGCCAGCAGCTACCAGGGGGGCCAAGAGACCCAGTACTTC	CASSYQGGQETQYF	NA	NA	TRBV7-3	TRBJ2-5
TGTGCCAGCAGCTCAGAACAGGGGGGCCCCTACGAGCAGTACTTC	CASSSEQGGPYEQYF	NA	TRBD1	TRBV7-9	TRBJ2-7
TGTGCCAGCAGCCGAGAGGGGACAGTCTACGAGCAGTACTTC	CASSREGTVYEQYF	few	TRBD1	TRBV9	TRBJ2-7
TGCGCCAGCAGCCCTGGCCCCTTCGGGGTAGCCAAAAACATTCAGTACTTC	CASSPGPFGVAKNIQYF	NA	NA	TRBV5-1	TRBJ2-4
TGTGCCAGCACCACCATAGGCAGGGGGGCCGGGGAGCTGTTTTTT	CASTTIGRGAGELFF	NA	NA	TRBV27	TRBJ2-2